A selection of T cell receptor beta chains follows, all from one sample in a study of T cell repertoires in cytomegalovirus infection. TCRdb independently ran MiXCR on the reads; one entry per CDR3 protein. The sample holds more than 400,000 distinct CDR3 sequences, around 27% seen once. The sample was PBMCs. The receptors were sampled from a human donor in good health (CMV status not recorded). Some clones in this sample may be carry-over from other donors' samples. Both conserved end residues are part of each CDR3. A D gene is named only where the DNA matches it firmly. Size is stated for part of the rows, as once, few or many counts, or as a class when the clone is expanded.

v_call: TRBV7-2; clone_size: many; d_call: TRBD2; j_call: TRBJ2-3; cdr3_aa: CASSSGLAGVFDTQYF; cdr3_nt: TGTGCCAGCAGCTCGGGACTAGCGGGCGTTTTTGATACGCAGTATTTT
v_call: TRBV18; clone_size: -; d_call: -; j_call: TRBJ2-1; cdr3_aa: CASSPLMRGYNEQFF; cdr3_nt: TGTGCCAGCTCACCACTCATGCGGGGTTACAATGAGCAGTTCTTC
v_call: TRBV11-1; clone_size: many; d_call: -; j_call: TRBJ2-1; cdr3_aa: CASSPRAPGQGGHEQFF; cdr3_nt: TGTGCCAGCAGCCCCCGGGCCCCCGGGCAAGGCGGGCATGAGCAGTTCTTC
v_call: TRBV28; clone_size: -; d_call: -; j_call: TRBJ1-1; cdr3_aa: CASSWEFSNTEAFF; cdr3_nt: TGTGCCAGCAGTTGGGAATTTTCGAACACTGAAGCTTTCTTT
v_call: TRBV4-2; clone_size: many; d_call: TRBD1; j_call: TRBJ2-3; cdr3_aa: CASSQGTGTDTQYF; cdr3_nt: TGTGCCAGCAGCCAAGGGACAGGTACAGATACGCAGTATTTT
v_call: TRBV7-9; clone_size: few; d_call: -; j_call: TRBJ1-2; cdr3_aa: CASSSDGFNYGYTF; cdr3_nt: TGTGCCAGCAGCTCGGACGGTTTTAACTATGGCTACACCTTC
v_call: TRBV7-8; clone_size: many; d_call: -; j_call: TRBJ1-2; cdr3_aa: CASSLAGSNYGYTF; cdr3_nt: TGTGCCAGCAGCTTAGCAGGGTCTAACTATGGCTACACCTTC
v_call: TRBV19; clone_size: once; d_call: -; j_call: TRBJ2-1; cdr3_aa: CASEVGQKNNEQFF; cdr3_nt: TGTGCCAGTGAAGTTGGACAGAAGAACAATGAGCAGTTCTTC
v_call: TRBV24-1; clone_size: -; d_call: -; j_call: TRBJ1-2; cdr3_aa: CATNDRTEIRIGYTF; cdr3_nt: TGTGCCACCAATGATCGAACGGAGATTCGAATAGGCTACACCTTC
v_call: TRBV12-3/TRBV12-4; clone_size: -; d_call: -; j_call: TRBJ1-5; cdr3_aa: CASRIHRGGQPQHF; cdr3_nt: TGTGCCAGCCGGATCCATCGGGGCGGTCAGCCCCAGCATTTT
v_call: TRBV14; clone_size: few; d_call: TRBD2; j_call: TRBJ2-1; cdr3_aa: CASSHRPGAGGLYNEQFF; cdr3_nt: TGTGCCAGCAGCCACCGCCCGGGAGCGGGAGGCCTATACAATGAGCAGTTCTTC
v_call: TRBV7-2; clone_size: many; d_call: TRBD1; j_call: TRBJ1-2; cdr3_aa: CASSLYVRGGYGYTF; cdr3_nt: TGTGCCAGCAGCTTATACGTCAGGGGGGGATATGGCTACACCTTC
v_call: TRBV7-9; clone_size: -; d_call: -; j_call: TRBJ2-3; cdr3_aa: CASSVWPLQDTQYF; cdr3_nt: TGTGCCAGCAGCGTATGGCCCCTCCAGGATACGCAGTATTTT
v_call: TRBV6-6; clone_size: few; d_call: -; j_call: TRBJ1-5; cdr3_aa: CASSWGNNQPQHF; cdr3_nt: TGTGCCAGCAGTTGGGGAAACAATCAGCCCCAGCATTTT
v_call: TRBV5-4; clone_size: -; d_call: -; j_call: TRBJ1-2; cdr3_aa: CASSLDLQRNYGYTF; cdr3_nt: TGTGCCAGCAGCTTGGACCTCCAGAGAAACTATGGCTACACCTTC
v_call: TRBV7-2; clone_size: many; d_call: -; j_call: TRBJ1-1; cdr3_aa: CASSLTEYTEAFF; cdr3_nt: TGTGCCAGCAGCTTGACAGAATACACTGAAGCTTTCTTT
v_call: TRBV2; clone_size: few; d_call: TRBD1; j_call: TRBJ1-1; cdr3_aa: CASRTGRNTEAFF; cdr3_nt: TGTGCCAGCAGGACAGGGAGGAACACTGAAGCTTTCTTT
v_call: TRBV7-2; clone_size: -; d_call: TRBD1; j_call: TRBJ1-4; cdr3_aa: CASSVRDRGANEKLFF; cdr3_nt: TGTGCCAGCAGCGTGCGCGACAGGGGAGCGAACGAAAAACTGTTTTTT